This T cell receptor beta chain came from a study of blood T cell repertoires in COVID-19. Study-wide context: The cDNA or gDNA used as material had been derived from T cells, B-cell-depleted T cells, or PBMCs.

About this clone itself: Other nucleotide sequences from this sample produce the same CDR3.

The V and J ends lost 2 bases and 7 bases, in that order; junction bases with no gene match: 4. Germline assignment: CDR1 MNHEY and CDR2 SVGAGI. The CDR3 contains 13 residues. Original processing notes: Reference gene primer amplification yielded estimated nucleated cell counts. Here immunoSEQ multiplex PCR was the method, and the copy in TCRdb shows in-frame clones only, minus some. The D gene and trimming were derived from the DNA, and the V and J assignments and clone size from that table. The sample includes approximately 260,000 clones, about nine tenths of them seen just once. Individuals drawn from 20 to 30 US areas were roughly 18 to 95 years old. Each participant's cohort was designated according to participant-reported clinical history.

This receptor was obtained from a woman aged 25 to 39 with acute COVID-19. This sequence joins TRBV6-5 and TRBJ2-7; 8 nucleotides agree with TRBD1. The specimen was PBMCs or T cells enriched from blood (not recorded which). The CDR3 nucleotides read TGTGCCAGCAGTTACACAGGGGGAGGTGAGCAGTACTTC. Translation: CASSYTGGGEQYF.